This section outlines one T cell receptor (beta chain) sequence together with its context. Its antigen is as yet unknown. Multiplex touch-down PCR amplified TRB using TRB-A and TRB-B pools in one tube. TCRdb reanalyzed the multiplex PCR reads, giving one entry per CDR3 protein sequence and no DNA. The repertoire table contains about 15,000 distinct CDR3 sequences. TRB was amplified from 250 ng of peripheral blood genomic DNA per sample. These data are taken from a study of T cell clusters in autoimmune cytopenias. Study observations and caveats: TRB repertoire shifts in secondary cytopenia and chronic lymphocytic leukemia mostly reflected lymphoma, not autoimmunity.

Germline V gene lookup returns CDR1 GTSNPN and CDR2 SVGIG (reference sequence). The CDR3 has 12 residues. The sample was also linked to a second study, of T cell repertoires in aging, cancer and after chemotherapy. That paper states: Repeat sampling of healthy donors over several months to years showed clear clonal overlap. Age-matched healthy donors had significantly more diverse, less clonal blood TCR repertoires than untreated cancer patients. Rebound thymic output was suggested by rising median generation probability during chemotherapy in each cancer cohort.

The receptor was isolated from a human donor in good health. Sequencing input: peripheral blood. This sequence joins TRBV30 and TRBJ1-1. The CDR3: CAWEKTRREAFF.